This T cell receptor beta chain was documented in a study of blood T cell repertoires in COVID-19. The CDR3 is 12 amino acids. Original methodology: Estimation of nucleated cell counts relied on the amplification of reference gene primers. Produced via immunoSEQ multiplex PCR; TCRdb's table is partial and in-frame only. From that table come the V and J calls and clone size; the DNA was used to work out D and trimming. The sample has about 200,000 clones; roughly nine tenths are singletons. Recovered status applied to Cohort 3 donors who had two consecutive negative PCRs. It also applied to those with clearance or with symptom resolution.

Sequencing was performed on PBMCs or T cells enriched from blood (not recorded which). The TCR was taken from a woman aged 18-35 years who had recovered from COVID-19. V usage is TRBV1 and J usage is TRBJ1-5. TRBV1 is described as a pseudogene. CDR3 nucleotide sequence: TGCACCAGCAGCCCGTCGAATCAGCCCCAGCATTTT. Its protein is CTSSPSNQPQHF.